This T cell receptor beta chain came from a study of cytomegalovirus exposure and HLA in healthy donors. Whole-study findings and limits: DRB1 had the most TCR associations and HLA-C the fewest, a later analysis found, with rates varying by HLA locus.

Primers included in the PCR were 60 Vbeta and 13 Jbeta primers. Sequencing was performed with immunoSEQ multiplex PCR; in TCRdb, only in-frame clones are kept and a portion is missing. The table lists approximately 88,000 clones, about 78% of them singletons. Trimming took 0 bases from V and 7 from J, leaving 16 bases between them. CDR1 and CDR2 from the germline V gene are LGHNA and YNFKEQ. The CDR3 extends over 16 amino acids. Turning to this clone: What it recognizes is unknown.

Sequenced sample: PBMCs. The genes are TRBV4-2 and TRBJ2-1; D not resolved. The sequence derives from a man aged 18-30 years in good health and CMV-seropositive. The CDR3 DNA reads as TGTGCCAGCAGCCAAGATGCCCTAGGTGGGTTGAATGAGCAGTTCTTC. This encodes CASSQDALGGLNEQFF.